This is a list of T cell receptor beta chains from one sample in a study of blood T cell repertoires in COVID-19. Assay used: immunoSEQ multiplex PCR; TCRdb lists only in-frame clones, some missing. Counted here are about 270,000 clones, over 80% occurring once; the ten biggest clones make up around 4.2%. Sequencing was carried out using peripheral blood. These receptors originate from a woman aged 50 to 65 with active or convalescent COVID-19. Both conserved end residues are part of each CDR3. D genes are given only for firm matches. Rows may omit the clone size; those that give it use once, few, many or a size class.

TRBV4-1,TRBD1,TRBJ1-2,NA,CASSQETGGYGYTF,TGCGCCAGCAGCCAAGAAACAGGGGGCTATGGCTACACCTTC
TRBV29-1,TRBD1,TRBJ2-7,NA,CSVEEPRQGQYEQYF,TGCAGCGTTGAAGAGCCCAGACAGGGTCAGTACGAGCAGTACTTC
TRBV7-9,NA,TRBJ2-7,NA,CASSLSQGQWGDEQYF,TGTGCCAGCAGCTTAAGTCAGGGCCAGTGGGGGGACGAGCAGTACTTC
TRBV5-1,NA,TRBJ1-1,NA,CASSGLNRVAGTEAFF,TGCGCCAGCAGCGGCCTAAACCGGGTCGCGGGGACTGAAGCTTTCTTT
TRBV6-5,NA,TRBJ1-1,NA,CASSYNRGASEAFF,TGTGCCAGCAGTTACAACCGGGGGGCATCTGAAGCTTTCTTT
TRBV3-1/TRBV3-2,TRBD1,TRBJ2-7,NA,CASSHRDRVNYEQYF,TGTGCCAGCAGCCACCGGGACAGGGTTAACTACGAGCAGTACTTC
TRBV5-1,NA,TRBJ2-3,once,CASSPTDRSTDTQYF,TGCGCCAGCAGTCCTACCGACAGGAGCACAGATACGCAGTATTTT
TRBV15,NA,TRBJ1-3,NA,CATSTEQGSGNTIYF,TGTGCCACCAGCACAGAACAGGGATCTGGAAACACCATATATTTT
TRBV28,TRBD2,TRBJ2-5,NA,CASSLGLAGLQETQYF,TGTGCCAGCAGTTTAGGACTAGCGGGACTTCAAGAGACCCAGTACTTC
TRBV11-3,NA,TRBJ2-1,NA,CASSFSGIYNEQFF,TGTGCCAGCAGCTTCAGCGGAATTTACAATGAGCAGTTCTTC
TRBV3-1/TRBV3-2,NA,TRBJ1-1,NA,CASSQVYMNTEAFF,TGTGCCAGCAGCCAAGTTTACATGAACACTGAAGCTTTCTTT
TRBV7-2,TRBD2,TRBJ2-7,NA,CASSLVAGPSGYF,TGTGCCAGCAGCTTAGTGGCCGGACCTAGCGGGTACTTC
TRBV15,TRBD1,TRBJ1-4,NA,CATSSGGRENEKLFF,TGTGCCACCAGCTCAGGGGGCAGAGAGAATGAAAAACTGTTTTTT
TRBV2,TRBD2,TRBJ2-7,once,CASSLLAGSYEQYF,TGTGCCAGCAGTTTGTTAGCGGGGTCCTACGAGCAGTACTTC
TRBV19,NA,TRBJ2-3,NA,CASSIEGSADTQYF,TGTGCCAGTAGTATTGAGGGTTCGGCAGATACGCAGTATTTT
TRBV7-3,NA,TRBJ2-1,NA,CASSLRDSGSSYNEQFF,TGTGCCAGCAGCTTAAGGGATAGCGGCAGCTCCTACAATGAGCAGTTCTTC
TRBV7-3,NA,TRBJ2-3,NA,CASSLGGRRTDTQYF,TGTGCCAGCAGCTTAGGGGGCAGACGCACAGATACGCAGTATTTT
TRBV4-1,TRBD1,TRBJ1-2,NA,CASSQDSVGTDYGYTF,TGCGCCAGCAGCCAAGATTCTGTCGGGACAGACTATGGCTACACCTTC
TRBV29-1,NA,TRBJ1-2,NA,CSVEDLKGGDGYTF,TGCAGCGTTGAAGACCTGAAGGGGGGGGATGGCTACACCTTC
TRBV13,NA,TRBJ2-5,NA,CASSMGHWETQYF,TGTGCCAGCAGCATGGGACATTGGGAGACCCAGTACTTC
TRBV29-1,NA,TRBJ1-2,NA,CSLWGGQAGYTF,TGCAGTCTTTGGGGGGGTCAGGCTGGCTACACCTTC
TRBV19,TRBD2,TRBJ2-1,NA,CASSISGLAGSGGYNEQFF,TGTGCCAGTAGTATCTCGGGACTAGCGGGAAGTGGAGGCTACAATGAGCAGTTCTTC
TRBV30,NA,TRBJ1-6,once,CAWTQDSTYPPLHF,TGTGCCTGGACCCAGGACAGCACTTATCCACCCCTCCACTTT
TRBV5-1,NA,TRBJ2-3,NA,CASRAGPSTDTQYF,TGCGCCAGCAGGGCGGGGCCCAGCACAGATACGCAGTATTTT
TRBV7-8,TRBD2,TRBJ2-7,NA,CASFSGRASSYEQYF,TGTGCCAGCTTTAGCGGGCGGGCCTCTTCCTACGAGCAGTACTTC
TRBV4-1,TRBD1,TRBJ1-3,NA,CASSQDPGGITGNTIYF,TGCGCCAGCAGCCAAGATCCAGGGGGCATCACTGGAAACACCATATATTTT
TRBV7-9,NA,TRBJ2-3,NA,CASSLARIDTQYF,TGTGCCAGCAGCTTAGCGCGTATTGATACGCAGTATTTT
TRBV19,NA,TRBJ2-3,NA,CASSIDGGQADTQYF,TGTGCCAGTAGTATAGACGGGGGGCAGGCAGATACGCAGTATTTT
TRBV13,TRBD2,TRBJ2-1,once,CASSGEGSDEQFF,TGTGCCAGCAGCGGGGAGGGGTCCGATGAGCAGTTCTTC
TRBV30,TRBD1,TRBJ1-4,NA,CAWSARGVEKLFF,TGTGCCTGGAGTGCCAGGGGGGTAGAAAAACTGTTTTTT
TRBV19,NA,TRBJ2-7,NA,CASSPSQGHEQYF,TGTGCCAGTAGTCCCTCCCAGGGGCACGAGCAGTACTTC
TRBV5-1,TRBD2,TRBJ2-7,NA,CASSFPRSGGGYEQYF,TGCGCCAGCAGCTTCCCGCGGTCGGGAGGCGGATACGAGCAGTACTTC
TRBV7-2,TRBD2,TRBJ2-2,few,CASSLASGTGELFF,TGTGCCAGCAGCTTGGCTAGCGGCACCGGGGAGCTGTTTTTT
TRBV3-1/TRBV3-2,NA,TRBJ2-7,NA,CASSQAPPTRFYEQYF,TGTGCCAGCAGCCAGGCCCCCCCGACTAGGTTCTACGAGCAGTACTTC
TRBV5-1,NA,TRBJ1-1,NA,CASSLATSNTEAFF,TGCGCCAGCAGCTTGGCGACATCGAACACTGAAGCTTTCTTT
TRBV28,TRBD2,TRBJ2-3,NA,CASRSAGFELGDTQYF,TGTGCCAGCAGGTCAGCGGGATTCGAACTGGGAGATACGCAGTATTTT
TRBV28,TRBD2,TRBJ2-1,NA,CASSLFGLAGGPGYNEQFF,TGTGCCAGCAGTTTATTCGGACTAGCGGGAGGGCCAGGGTACAATGAGCAGTTCTTC
TRBV5-6,TRBD1,TRBJ1-2,once,CASSLPGTGSYGYTF,TGTGCCAGCAGCTTACCCGGGACAGGCAGCTATGGCTACACCTTC
TRBV4-2,NA,TRBJ2-7,NA,CASSQASYYEQYF,TGTGCCAGCAGCCAAGCTAGTTACTACGAGCAGTACTTC
TRBV12-1,NA,TRBJ1-4,NA,CASSFAGTGYEKLFF,TGTGCCAGCAGCTTTGCAGGGACAGGGTATGAAAAACTGTTTTTT
TRBV29-1,NA,TRBJ1-2,NA,CSVEGIQGLNGYTF,TGCAGCGTTGAAGGTATCCAGGGTTTGAATGGCTACACCTTC
TRBV6-5,TRBD1,TRBJ2-7,NA,CASGEGRGRHEQYF,TGTGCCAGCGGCGAGGGCAGGGGGCGGCACGAGCAGTACTTC
TRBV5-1,TRBD2,TRBJ2-7,NA,CASSFGRMSIEQYF,TGCGCCAGCAGCTTCGGGAGGATGAGTATCGAGCAGTACTTC
TRBV18,NA,TRBJ1-1,NA,CASSPLPGLEPEAFF,TGTGCCAGCTCACCACTTCCGGGACTGGAGCCTGAAGCTTTCTTT
TRBV10-3,NA,TRBJ2-7,NA,CAISESSGFYEQYF,TGTGCCATCAGTGAGTCGAGCGGGTTCTACGAGCAGTACTTC
TRBV7-8,TRBD1,TRBJ1-4,once,CASSLQPGGEKLFF,TGTGCCAGCAGCTTACAGCCAGGGGGTGAAAAACTGTTTTTT
TRBV5-1,TRBD1,TRBJ2-5,NA,CASSSPKPGQGYQETQYF,TGCGCCAGCAGCTCCCCCAAACCGGGACAGGGGTACCAAGAGACCCAGTACTTC